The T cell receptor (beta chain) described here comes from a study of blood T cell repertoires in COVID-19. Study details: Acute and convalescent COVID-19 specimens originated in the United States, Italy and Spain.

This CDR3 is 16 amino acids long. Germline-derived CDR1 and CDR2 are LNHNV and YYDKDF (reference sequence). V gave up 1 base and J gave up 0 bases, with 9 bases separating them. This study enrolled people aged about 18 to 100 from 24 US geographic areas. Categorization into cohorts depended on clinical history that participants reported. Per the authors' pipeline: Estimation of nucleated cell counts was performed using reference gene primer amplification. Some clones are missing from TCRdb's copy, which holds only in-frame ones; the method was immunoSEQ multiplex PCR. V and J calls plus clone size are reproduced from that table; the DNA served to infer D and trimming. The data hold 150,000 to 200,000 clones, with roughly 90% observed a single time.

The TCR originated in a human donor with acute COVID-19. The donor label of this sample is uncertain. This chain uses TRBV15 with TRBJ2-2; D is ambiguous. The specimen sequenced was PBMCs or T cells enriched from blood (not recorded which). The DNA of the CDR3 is TGTGCCACCAGCAGAGTGACAACTGCGAACACCGGGGAGCTGTTTTTT. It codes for CATSRVTTANTGELFF. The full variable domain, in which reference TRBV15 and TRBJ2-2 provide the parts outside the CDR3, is DAMVIQNPRYQVTQFGKPVTLSCSQTLNHNVMYWYQQKSSQAPKLLFHYYDKDFNNEADTPDNFQSRRPNTSFCFLDIRSPGLGDTAMYLCATSRVTTANTGELFFGEGSRLTVL.